Listed below are T cell receptor beta chains from one sample, sequenced in a study of blood T cell repertoires in COVID-19. This table comes from immunoSEQ multiplex PCR, and its TCRdb copy is limited to in-frame clones, with some not included. The sample includes 35,000 to 50,000 clones, 85% to 90% of them seen just once. The sequenced sample was peripheral blood. These receptors were taken from a man between 60 and 75 years old with acute or convalescent COVID-19. CDR3s include the opening cysteine and the closing phenylalanine or tryptophan. A D gene is named only where the DNA matches it firmly. Where a row states a size, it is once, few, many or the class of an expanded clone; other rows omit it.

NA | TRBJ1-1 | TRBV18 | NA | TGTGCCAGCTCACGCGACTTCGGGGGCACTGAAGCTTTCTTT | CASSRDFGGTEAFF
NA | TRBJ1-3 | TRBV28 | NA | TGTGCCAGCAGGGGGGGACGGCTCGGAAACACCATATATTTT | CASRGGRLGNTIYF
NA | TRBJ1-3 | TRBV7-6 | NA | TGTGCCAGCAGCTTATATAGCAGCTCTGGAAACACCATATATTTT | CASSLYSSSGNTIYF
NA | TRBJ1-5 | TRBV5-1 | few | TGCGCCAGCAGCTTGTCGGGTGGTGACAATCAGCCCCAGCATTTT | CASSLSGGDNQPQHF
TRBD2 | TRBJ2-5 | TRBV9 | NA | TGTGCCAGCAGCGAGGGTAGGTCCGGGACTAGAAAGACCCAGTACTTC | CASSEGRSGTRKTQYF
TRBD1 | TRBJ2-5 | TRBV18 | NA | TGTGCCAGCTCACCGGCCGGACAGGGTATTTGGCGGCCGGAGACCCAGTACTTC | CASSPAGQGIWRPETQYF
TRBD1 | TRBJ2-7 | TRBV5-4 | NA | TGTGCCAGCAGCTCCGGACAGGGGACTTACGAGCAGTACTTC | CASSSGQGTYEQYF
NA | TRBJ1-1 | TRBV7-8 | NA | TGTGCCAGCAGCTCGGGACTGTACAACACTGAAGCTTTCTTT | CASSSGLYNTEAFF
NA | TRBJ1-4 | TRBV6-5 | NA | TGTGCCAGCAGTTACTCGGGAGGGACGGCTAATGAAAAACTGTTTTTT | CASSYSGGTANEKLFF
NA | TRBJ2-1 | TRBV4-2 | NA | TGTGCCAGCAGCCAAGTCGTCGGAGGCTCCTACAATGAGCAGTTCTTC | CASSQVVGGSYNEQFF
NA | TRBJ2-3 | TRBV25-1 | few | TGTGCCAGCAGTGAATCGGGTATAGGTGACTTCCCCGCAGATACGCAGTATTTT | CASSESGIGDFPADTQYF
TRBD2 | TRBJ2-1 | TRBV19 | NA | TGTGCCAGTAGCCGCCAGCGGGGGAGCTCCTACAATGAGCAGTTCTTC | CASSRQRGSSYNEQFF
NA | TRBJ2-1 | TRBV24-1 | NA | TGTGCCACCAGTGACACCCAGAGGTATGAGCAGTTCTTC | CATSDTQRYEQFF
NA | TRBJ2-1 | TRBV5-1 | NA | TGCGCCAGCAGCTTGGGAGGGAGATCCCACAATGAGCAGTTCTTC | CASSLGGRSHNEQFF
NA | TRBJ1-3 | TRBV5-1 | NA | TGCGCCAGCAGCTTGGCAGGATTCTCTGGAAACACCATATATTTT | CASSLAGFSGNTIYF